This TCR beta chain was obtained from a study of blood T cell repertoires in COVID-19. Study-wide context: Samples of COVID-19 (acute and convalescent) were obtained from the United States, Italy and Spain.

The cohort comprised adults aged about 18 to 90 years residing in about two dozen US areas. Recovered participants had two consecutive negative NP/OP PCR tests, healthcare professional clearance, or symptom resolution. Deletions cut 4 bases from V and 2 bases from J, with 11 bases between. The CDR3 runs 14 residues. Germline V gives CDR1 SNHLY, CDR2 FYNNEI. Original handling: Nucleated cell number was recorded as an estimate derived from reference gene primer amplification. Profiling relied on immunoSEQ multiplex PCR, and the TCRdb table lists in-frame clones only, not all of them. The D gene and trimming were derived from the DNA, and the V and J assignments and clone size from that table. The table has about 140,000 clones, around 85% seen once.

Sequences were obtained from PBMCs or T cells enriched from blood (not recorded which). This clonotype was sampled from a woman aged 40 to 50 who had recovered from COVID-19. The chain has TRBV2 and TRBJ1-1, with D possibly matching TRBD1 (5 bases). This CDR3 reads CASSGLGVNTEAFF. In DNA, the CDR3 is TGTGCCAGCAGTGGTTTAGGGGTTAACACTGAAGCTTTCTTT.